These 21 T cell receptor beta chains originate from one sample sequenced in a study of T cells in tuberculosis. Time point: new active TB diagnosis, blood taken before or within 7 days of starting treatment. Repertoires were generated with immunoSEQ multiplex PCR, while TCRdb's copy carries only in-frame clones and drops some. The sample has 35,000 to 45,000 clones, roughly 95% seen once. Sequenced material: PBMCs, taken at tuberculosis diagnosis. These receptors all come from an adult with tuberculosis.

The gene calls are TRBV2 and TRBJ2-2; D may be TRBD2 (5 bases). This CDR3 spans 16 amino acids. Germline CDR1 SNHLY, CDR2 FYNNEI. The ends were cut back, 1 base at V and 6 bases at J, with 15 bases in the middle. CDR3 loop: CASSEEAPGVAGELFF. CDR3 bases: TGTGCCAGCAGTGAAGAGGCCCCCGGGGTTGCCGGGGAGCTGTTTTTT.

The chain is built from TRBV27 and TRBJ1-4, with TRBD1 matching over 8 bases. Trimming removed 2 bases from V and 7 bases from J; junction bases left unmatched: 9. The CDR3 spans 16 residues. Germline CDR1 MNHEY, CDR2 SMNVEV (reference sequence). The CDR3 sequence: CASSLEPQGAGEKLFF. CDR3 coding DNA: TGTGCCAGCAGTTTAGAGCCCCAGGGGGCGGGTGAAAAACTGTTTTTT.

The chain uses TRBV27 and TRBJ1-1, with a weak D call TRBD1 (5 bases). The length of the CDR3 is 14 residues. Germline-derived CDR1 and CDR2 are MNHEY and SMNVEV (reference sequence). V dropped 6 bases and J dropped 4 bases, with 15 bases sitting between them. The CDR3 DNA reads as TGTGCCAGCAGAGAAACAGGCGGTATCACTGAAGCTTTCTTT. Residues: CASRETGGITEAFF.

The chain uses TRBV5-8 and TRBJ2-3; D remains ambiguous. Germline CDR1 reads SGHTS; CDR2 reads YDEGEE. This CDR3 is 12 amino acids long. V lost 3 bases to trimming and J lost 0 bases, with 2 bases between them. Written as DNA, the CDR3 is TGTGCCAGCAGCTCAAGCACAGATACGCAGTATTTT. Residues: CASSSSTDTQYF.

This clone occurred once. V gene TRBV30 combines with J gene TRBJ2-1; TRBD1 might be the D (6 bases). V was clipped by 2 bases and J by 1 base, with 12 bases between them. The CDR3 contains 15 residues. Germline CDR1 reads GTSNPN; CDR2 reads SVGIG (reference sequence). This chain's CDR3 is CAWSTGPRSYNEQFF. The CDR3 DNA is TGTGCCTGGAGTACAGGGCCACGGTCCTACAATGAGCAGTTCTTC. The complete variable domain, with remaining parts taken from reference TRBV30 and TRBJ2-1, reads SQTIHQWPATLVQPVGSPLSLECTVEGTSNPNLYWYRQAAGRGLQLLFYSVGIGQISSEVPQNLSASRPQDRQFILSSKKLLLSDSGFYLCAWSTGPRSYNEQFFGPGTRLTVL.

This rearrangement joins TRBV5-8 to TRBJ1-5; no clear D. V dropped 0 bases and J dropped 6 bases, with 16 bases sitting between them. Germline V gene lookup returns CDR1 SGHTS and CDR2 YDEGEE. The CDR3 spans 16 residues. The CDR3 DNA follows: TGTGCCAGCAGCTTGGGGGGAGGGCTCGTGGGTCAGCCCCAGCATTTT. Amino acids: CASSLGGGLVGQPQHF.

The V gene is TRBV9, the J gene TRBJ1-2, with D perhaps TRBD1 (6 bases). CDR3 length: 18 amino acids. The V end was cut by 4 bases, the J end by 4 bases, with 26 bases between. Germline V gives CDR1 SGDLS, CDR2 YYNGEE. The CDR3 sequence: CASSPNGGGADGSYGYTF. Here the CDR3 DNA reads TGTGCCAGCAGCCCCAACGGGGGGGGCGCCGATGGTAGCTATGGCTACACCTTC.

The chain joins TRBV2 to TRBJ1-6, with 8 bases that match TRBD1. The CDR3 is made up of 14 amino acids. Germline V gene sequence: CDR1 SNHLY, CDR2 FYNNEI. Trimming removed 11 bases from V and 4 bases from J; junction bases left unmatched: 7. The CDR3 loop is CARGQARYNSPLHF. The DNA of the CDR3 is TGTGCCCGGGGACAGGCCCGTTATAATTCACCCCTCCACTTT.

The rearrangement links TRBV21-1 to TRBJ1-2; the tabulated D call, TRBD1, remains unverified against the DNA. TRBV21-1 is a documented pseudogene. The CDR3 covers 13 residues. CDR3 nucleotides: TGTGCCAGCAGCTTGTGTTCCGCAGGCTGCTACACCTTC. Protein sequence: CASSLCSAGCYTF.

As DNA, the CDR3 is TGTGCCACAACTGACAGGGGGCGAGGTGAAAAACTGTTTTTT. Translating it yields CATTDRGRGEKLFF. The chain uses TRBV15 and TRBJ1-4; 10 bases fit TRBD1. Trimming took 9 bases from V and 7 from J; bases not matched to a gene: 8. The CDR3 totals 14 residues. The V gene's germline CDR1 is LNHNV and CDR2 YYDKDF (reference sequence).

This chain joins TRBV10-2 and TRBJ2-1; D gene unclear. This CDR3 is 12 amino acids long. Trimming removed 3 bases from V and 15 bases from J, with 15 bases in between. Germline CDR1 is WSHSY and CDR2 is SAAADI. The CDR3 reads CASSEPETSPFF. In nucleotides, the CDR3 is TGCGCCAGCAGTGAACCTGAGACTTCTCCGTTCTTC.

The genes are TRBV7-8 and TRBJ1-5; 12 bases map to TRBD1. The germline V gene has CDR1 SGHVS and CDR2 FQNEAQ. J was trimmed by 7 bases and V by 5 bases; bases with no gene match: 3. This CDR3 has 14 amino acids. The CDR3 is CASSPGTGGQPQHF. As DNA, the CDR3 is TGTGCCAGCAGCCCCGGGACAGGGGGCCAGCCCCAGCATTTT.

CDR3: CAISEGRDNQPQHF. CDR3 nucleotides: TGTGCCATCAGTGAGGGCAGGGATAATCAGCCCCAGCATTTT. This sequence joins TRBV10-3 and TRBJ1-5; D possibly corresponds to TRBD1 (5 bases). There are 14 residues in the CDR3. Trimming removed 2 bases from V and 4 bases from J, with 9 bases in between. Germline V gene sequence: CDR1 ENHRY, CDR2 SYGVKD.

The chain links TRBV11-2 to TRBJ2-3, with 7 bases lining up with TRBD2. The CDR3 is made up of 16 amino acids. The V segment lost 2 bases and the J segment 4 bases; nucleotides outside the gene matches: 9. Germline assignment: CDR1 SGHAT and CDR2 FQNNGV. CDR3 in amino acids: CASSLPGREAPDTQYF. The CDR3 coding sequence is TGTGCCAGCAGCTTACCGGGACGGGAGGCTCCAGATACGCAGTATTTT.

This chain connects TRBV5-6 to TRBJ1-6, with TRBD1 matching 7 bases. The germline CDR1 and CDR2 sequences are SGHDT and YYEEEE. Trimming took 0 bases from V and 13 from J; bases not matched to a gene: 7. The CDR3 is 14 residues long. CDR3 residues: CASSLGTGFSPLHF. The CDR3 DNA follows: TGTGCCAGCAGCTTGGGGACAGGTTTCTCGCCCCTCCACTTT.

The V call is TRBV6-5, the J call TRBJ2-2, with D perhaps TRBD1 (6 bases). This CDR3 is 14 amino acids long. The V gene lost 6 bases and the J gene lost 7 bases, with 15 bases spanning the gap. Germline-derived CDR1 and CDR2 are MNHEY and SVGAGI. CDR3 coding DNA: TGTGCCAGCAGCAGGGACAATGGTGGCGGGGAGCTGTTTTTT. This gives the protein CASSRDNGGGELFF.

This clone has a single count. V gene TRBV11-2 combines with J gene TRBJ2-7; D is unclear. The length of the CDR3 is 14 residues. Looked up from germline, CDR1 is SGHAT and CDR2 is FQNNGV. With 1 base removed from V and 1 base from J, the gap between germline ends came to 8 bases. The CDR3: CASSLVLSSYEQYF. In nucleotides, the CDR3 is TGTGCCAGCAGCTTAGTACTTAGTTCCTACGAGCAGTACTTC.

To note about this clone: The final CDR3 position lacks the conserved phenylalanine or tryptophan, pointing to a likely read error. The DNA is left out, because the CDR3 cannot be placed on it with certainty; the CDR3 is given as TCRdb lists it. The CDR3 loop reads CASSLPPSD. This sequence joins TRBV11-3 and TRBJ1-3. CDR1 is SGHNT, CDR2 YENEEA, per germline. Inclusive of both ends, the CDR3 amounts to 9 amino acids.

This chain connects TRBV7-2 to TRBJ1-5; possibly TRBD1 for D (5 bases). The CDR3 consists of 14 residues. Germline assignment: CDR1 SGHTA and CDR2 FQGNSA. The ends were cut back, 2 bases at V and 3 bases at J, with 8 bases in the middle. CDR3 DNA sequence: TGTGCCAGCAGCTTAAAGGGGAACAATCAGCCCCAGCATTTT. As protein: CASSLKGNNQPQHF.

The gene calls are TRBV6-6 and TRBJ2-1, with TRBD1 matching over 8 bases. After removal of 5 bases from V and 6 bases from J, the junction contained 6 bases not matched to a gene. This CDR3 comprises 14 residues. Looked up from germline, CDR1 is MNHNY and CDR2 is SVGAGI (reference sequence). The CDR3 reads CASSPGTGGNEQFF. In nucleotides, the CDR3 is TGTGCCAGCAGTCCCGGGACAGGTGGCAATGAGCAGTTCTTC.

The chain combines TRBV5-1 with TRBJ2-3; no clear D gene. The CDR3 totals 15 residues. The V gene's germline CDR1 is SGHRS and CDR2 YFSETQ. Trimming pared 4 bases from V and 0 bases from J, leaving 12 bases between. The CDR3 is CASSDLRLSTDTQYF. The CDR3 nucleotides are TGCGCCAGCAGCGACCTCCGACTTAGCACAGATACGCAGTATTTT.